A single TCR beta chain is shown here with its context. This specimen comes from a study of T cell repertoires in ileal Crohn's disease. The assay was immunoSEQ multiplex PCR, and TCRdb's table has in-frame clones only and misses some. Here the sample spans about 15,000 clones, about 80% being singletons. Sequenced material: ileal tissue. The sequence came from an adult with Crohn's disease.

CDR3 amino acids: CASSPGQGAWDTQYF. In DNA, the CDR3 is TGTGCCAGCAGCCCTGGACAGGGGGCATGGGATACGCAGTATTTT. The chain has TRBV5-4 and TRBJ2-3; TRBD1 aligns across 11 bases. This CDR3 spans 15 amino acids. Trimming removed 4 bases from V and 6 bases from J; junction bases left unmatched: 7. Per the germline V gene, CDR1 is SGHNT and CDR2 is YYREEE (reference sequence).